A single sample gave rise to the 24 T cell receptor beta chains below, sequenced in a study of T cells in tuberculosis. Produced via immunoSEQ multiplex PCR; TCRdb's table is partial and in-frame only. The repertoire holds over 25,000 clones, with nearly 97% as singletons. The sample comprised PBMCs. All receptors come from a donor aged 10-29 years with latent tuberculosis or without tuberculosis infection.

This clone was detected only once. This chain links TRBV7-2 with TRBJ2-1; D gene unclear. Deletions cut 4 bases from V and 4 bases from J, with 8 bases between. CDR1 and CDR2 from the germline V gene are SGHTA and FQGNSA. The CDR3 length is 13 residues. The chain's CDR3 is CASSSASYNEQFF. CDR3 bases: TGTGCCAGCAGCTCAGCCAGTTACAATGAGCAGTTCTTC.

The chain combines TRBV29-1 with TRBJ1-2; 10 nucleotides align to TRBD1. In germline, CDR1 is SQVTM, CDR2 ANQGSEA. J lost 2 bases, V lost 4 bases, and 7 bases had no gene match. The CDR3 extends over 15 amino acids. The CDR3 sequence: CSVAPRTGGNYGYTF. The CDR3, as DNA: TGCAGCGTTGCCCCTCGGACAGGGGGGAACTATGGCTACACCTTC.

The chain links TRBV7-6 to TRBJ2-7, with 9 positions matching TRBD2. Per the germline V gene, CDR1 is SGHVS and CDR2 is FNYEAQ. This CDR3 spans 16 amino acids. V lost 3 bases and J lost 5; bases outside the gene matches: 11. CDR3: CASSLGGTSWGHEQYF. Written as DNA, the CDR3 is TGTGCCAGCAGCTTGGGCGGGACTAGCTGGGGGCACGAGCAGTACTTC. The complete variable domain, with remaining parts taken from reference TRBV7-6 and TRBJ2-7, reads GAGVSQSPRYKVTKRGQDVALRCDPISGHVSLYWYRQALGQGPEFLTYFNYEAQQDKSGLPNDRFSAERPEGSISTLTIQRTEQRDSAMYRCASSLGGTSWGHEQYFGPGTRLTVT.

This chain links TRBV27 with TRBJ1-4, with D uncertain. This CDR3 region has 15 residues. The V gene's germline CDR1 is MNHEY and CDR2 SMNVEV (reference sequence). The germline V and J ends were trimmed by 0 bases and 0 bases, with 5 bases remaining between them. The CDR3 DNA is TGTGCCAGCAGTTTATCGCCAGCAACTAATGAAAAACTGTTTTTT. Protein product: CASSLSPATNEKLFF.

The chain has TRBV7-9 and TRBJ2-3; 14 bases are shared with TRBD2. V lost 5 bases to trimming and J lost 3 bases; unmatched junction nucleotides: 4. CDR1 SEHNR and CDR2 FQNEAQ come from the germline V gene (reference sequence). This CDR3 has 16 residues. Written as DNA, the CDR3 is TGTGCCAGCAGCACCGGACTAGCGGGGGGAACAGATACGCAGTATTTT. It translates to CASSTGLAGGTDTQYF.

The V call is TRBV28, the J call TRBJ1-1, with 8 bases fitting TRBD1. V shed 6 bases and J 4 bases; nucleotides not matched to a gene: 4. CDR1 and CDR2 (germline): MDHEN, SYDVKM. This CDR3 comprises 13 residues. The CDR3 loop reads CASSSTGGTEAFF. The CDR3 DNA follows: TGTGCCAGCAGCAGCACAGGGGGCACTGAAGCTTTCTTT.

This chain's CDR3 is CASSVRLEETQYF. As DNA, the CDR3 is TGTGCCAGCAGCGTACGACTAGAAGAGACCCAGTACTTC. V gene TRBV9 combines with J gene TRBJ2-5, with D perhaps matching TRBD2 (6 bases). The CDR3 has 13 amino acids. The ends were cut back, 1 base at V and 3 bases at J, with 7 bases in the middle. Looked up from germline, CDR1 is SGDLS and CDR2 is YYNGEE.

J is TRBJ1-1 and V is TRBV19, with D unresolved. The CDR3 extends over 13 amino acids. V lost 3 bases, J lost 5 bases, and 10 bases lay in between. Germline lookup yields CDR1 LNHDA and CDR2 SQIVND (reference sequence). In DNA, the CDR3 is TGTGCCAGTAGTATGATGCCGGTTACTGAAGCTTTCTTT. As protein: CASSMMPVTEAFF.

The chain links TRBV10-3 to TRBJ1-2, with 12 bases matching TRBD1. CDR1 and CDR2 (germline): ENHRY, SYGVKD. The CDR3 has 18 residues. Unmatched junction bases numbered 15, after V lost 2 bases and J lost 8 bases. The CDR3 is CAISEPRPGQGAPRGYTF. CDR3 DNA: TGTGCCATCAGTGAGCCCCGGCCGGGACAGGGGGCCCCCCGGGGCTACACCTTC.

This clone was found once. The gene calls are TRBV27 and TRBJ2-7, with D tentatively TRBD2 (7 bases). Trimming took 3 bases from V and 2 from J, leaving 11 bases between them. Germline V lookup: CDR1 MNHEY, CDR2 SMNVEV (reference sequence). The CDR3 spans 14 residues. DNA for the CDR3: TGTGCCAGCAGTTTTTACGGGGGGCCCTACGAGCAGTACTTC. It yields the protein CASSFYGGPYEQYF.

This clone was counted once. The V and J genes are TRBV5-1 and TRBJ2-3; 7 positions match TRBD2. This CDR3 region has 17 residues. Looked up from germline, CDR1 is SGHRS and CDR2 is YFSETQ. The V segment lost 1 base and the J segment 1 base; nucleotides outside the gene matches: 9. The CDR3 here is CASSLSPSGYRTDTQYF. The CDR3 DNA reads TGCGCCAGCAGCTTGAGTCCTAGCGGATACCGCACAGATACGCAGTATTTT.

The rearrangement links TRBV11-3 to TRBJ1-1, with 8 positions matching TRBD1. The V gene's germline CDR1 is SGHNT and CDR2 YENEEA. This CDR3 has 14 residues. V shed 7 bases, J shed 4 bases, and the junction held 8 bases outside the gene matches. The CDR3 here is CASIHHTGGTEAFF. CDR3 nucleotides: TGTGCCAGCATCCATCATACAGGGGGCACTGAAGCTTTCTTT.

V gene TRBV11-2 combines with J gene TRBJ2-2; 7 bases line up with TRBD2. The length of the CDR3 is 15 residues. With V trimmed by 5 bases and J by 0 bases, 3 bases remained unmatched. CDR1 and CDR2 from the germline V gene are SGHAT and FQNNGV. CDR3 sequence: CASSRLASNTGELFF. As DNA, the CDR3 is TGTGCCAGCAGCCGACTAGCCTCGAACACCGGGGAGCTGTTTTTT. The complete variable domain, with remaining parts taken from reference TRBV11-2 and TRBJ2-2, reads EAGVAQSPRYKIIEKRQSVAFWCNPISGHATLYWYQQILGQGPKLLIQFQNNGVVDDSQLPKDRFSAERLKGVDSTLKIQPAKLEDSAVYLCASSRLASNTGELFFGEGSRLTVL.

This chain uses TRBV4-3 with TRBJ2-7, with TRBD1 matching over 8 bases. Germline V gene sequence: CDR1 LGHNA, CDR2 YSLEER. The CDR3 consists of 14 residues. The junction had 4 bases not matched to a gene; V was cut back by 1 base and J by 5 bases. For the CDR3, the DNA is TGCGCCAGCAGCCAAGGGACAGGGCTGGACGAGCAGTACTTC. As protein: CASSQGTGLDEQYF.

This clone was seen a single time. The V and J genes are TRBV11-3 and TRBJ2-1, with 11 positions matching TRBD2. The CDR3 covers 17 residues. V shed 1 base, J shed 2 bases, and the junction held 4 bases outside the gene matches. The V gene's germline CDR1 is SGHNT and CDR2 YENEEA. CDR3 coding DNA: TGTGCCAGCAGCTTAGTTCATAGCGGGAGGGCCTACAATGAGCAGTTCTTC. Amino acids: CASSLVHSGRAYNEQFF.

This sequence joins TRBV27 and TRBJ2-2; 8 positions agree with TRBD1. Per the germline V gene, CDR1 is MNHEY and CDR2 is SMNVEV (reference sequence). The CDR3 is 18 amino acids. V trimming: 6 bases; J trimming: 5 bases; junction bases outside the gene matches: 17. The CDR3 spells CASSTHYRGTSTTGELFF. The CDR3 region has the DNA TGTGCCAGCAGCACACACTACAGGGGGACCTCGACGACCGGGGAGCTGTTTTTT.

The count of this clone is one. The rearrangement links TRBV5-1 to TRBJ2-7, with TRBD2 matching over 9 bases. The J segment lost 2 bases and the V segment lost 2 bases, leaving 8 bases of the junction unmatched. The CDR3 runs 16 residues. Germline V gene lookup returns CDR1 SGHRS and CDR2 YFSETQ. The CDR3 loop reads CASSFILAGSAYEQYF. The CDR3 nucleotides are TGCGCCAGCAGCTTCATTCTAGCGGGGTCCGCCTACGAGCAGTACTTC. The variable domain in full, completed from reference TRBV5-1 and TRBJ2-7, reads KAGVTQTPRYLIKTRGQQVTLSCSPISGHRSVSWYQQTPGQGLQFLFEYFSETQRNKGNFPGRFSGRQFSNSRSEMNVSTLELGDSALYLCASSFILAGSAYEQYFGPGTRLTVT.

The genes are TRBV18 and TRBJ2-7; 8 bases are a match to TRBD2. The trim removed 3 bases at V and 3 bases at J, leaving 4 bases unmatched. Germline CDR1 and CDR2: KGHSH and LQKENI. The CDR3 covers 14 residues. The CDR3 coding sequence is TGTGCCAGCTCACCGGATAGCGGGGTCTACGAGCAGTACTTC. Translated, it gives CASSPDSGVYEQYF. Combining the CDR3 with reference TRBV18 and TRBJ2-7 gives the whole variable domain NAGVMQNPRHLVRRRGQEARLRCSPMKGHSHVYWYRQLPEEGLKFMVYLQKENIIDESGMPKERFSAEFPKEGPSILRIQQVVRGDSAAYFCASSPDSGVYEQYFGPGTRLTVT.

The chain is built from TRBV2 and TRBJ1-1, with TRBD1 identical over 7 bases. CDR3 length equals 15 residues. V dropped 6 bases and J dropped 1; count of bases not matched to a gene: 8. In germline, CDR1 is SNHLY, CDR2 FYNNEI. This CDR3 is CASRTPKGANTEAFF. In nucleotides, the CDR3 is TGTGCCAGCAGGACTCCGAAGGGGGCGAACACTGAAGCTTTCTTT. Using reference TRBV2 and TRBJ1-1 for the parts outside the CDR3, the full variable domain is EPEVTQTPSHQVTQMGQEVILRCVPISNHLYFYWYRQILGQKVEFLVSFYNNEISEKSEIFDDQFSVERPDGSNFTLKIRSTKLEDSAMYFCASRTPKGANTEAFFGQGTRLTVV.

This sequence joins TRBV11-2 and TRBJ2-7, with 10 bases aligning to TRBD1. V trimming: 5 bases; J trimming: 7 bases; junction bases outside the gene matches: 5. This CDR3 is built from 13 residues. Germline V gives CDR1 SGHAT, CDR2 FQNNGV. The CDR3, as DNA: TGTGCCAGCAGCCGGACAGGGGGTTATGAGCAGTACTTC. As protein: CASSRTGGYEQYF.

This chain links TRBV7-2 with TRBJ2-3, with D maybe TRBD1 (5 bases). The length of the CDR3 is 13 residues. CDR1 and CDR2 from the germline V gene are SGHTA and FQGNSA. Between the trimmed V and J ends, which lost 5 bases and 2 bases, there was a span of 8 bases. CDR3 DNA sequence: TGTGCCAGCAGCCCCAGGGTCACAGATACGCAGTATTTT. This sequence encodes CASSPRVTDTQYF.

With regard to this clone: A read error may account for a junction end that differs from germline. The V call is TRBV5-1, the J call TRBJ1-4; D gene ambiguous. CDR1 is SGHRS and CDR2 is YFSETQ in the germline V gene. The CDR3 consists of 10 residues. CDR3 sequence (DNA): TGCGCCAGCAGCTTGAGGGAGCGACATTTT. This encodes CASSLRERHF.

This chain links TRBV5-5 with TRBJ2-7; D is perhaps TRBD1 (5 bases). This CDR3 comprises 14 residues. Germline-derived CDR1 and CDR2 are SGHKS and YYEKEE (reference sequence). The ends were cut back, 0 bases at V and 4 bases at J, with 11 bases in the middle. CDR3 protein: CASSLAGIGYEQYF. The CDR3 nucleotides read TGTGCCAGCAGCTTGGCAGGGATCGGGTACGAGCAGTACTTC.

The genes are TRBV13 and TRBJ2-3, with 12 bases aligning to TRBD2. The CDR3 loop spans 17 amino acids. V trimming: 0 bases; J trimming: 8 bases; junction bases outside the gene matches: 9. Germline loops: CDR1 PRHDT, CDR2 FYEKMQ (reference sequence). In DNA, the CDR3 is TGTGCCAGCAGCTTAGGCCTAGGACTAGCGGGGAAAGTTACGCAGTATTTT. Translating it yields CASSLGLGLAGKVTQYF.